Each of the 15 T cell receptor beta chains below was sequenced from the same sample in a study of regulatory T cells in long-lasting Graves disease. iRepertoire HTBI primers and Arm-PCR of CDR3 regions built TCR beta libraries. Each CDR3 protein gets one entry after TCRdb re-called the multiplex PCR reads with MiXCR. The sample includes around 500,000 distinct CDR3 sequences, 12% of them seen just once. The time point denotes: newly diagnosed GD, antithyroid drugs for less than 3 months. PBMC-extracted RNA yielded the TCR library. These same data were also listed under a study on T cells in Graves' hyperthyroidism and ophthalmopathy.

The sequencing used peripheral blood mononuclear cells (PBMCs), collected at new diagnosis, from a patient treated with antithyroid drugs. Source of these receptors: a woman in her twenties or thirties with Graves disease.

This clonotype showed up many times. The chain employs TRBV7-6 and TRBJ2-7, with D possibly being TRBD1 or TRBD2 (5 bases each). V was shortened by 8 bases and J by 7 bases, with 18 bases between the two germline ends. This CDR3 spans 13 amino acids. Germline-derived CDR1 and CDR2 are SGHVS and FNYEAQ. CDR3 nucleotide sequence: TGTGCCAGCTCCGAGTGGGACCTGGGGGAGCAGTACTTC. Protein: CASSEWDLGEQYF.

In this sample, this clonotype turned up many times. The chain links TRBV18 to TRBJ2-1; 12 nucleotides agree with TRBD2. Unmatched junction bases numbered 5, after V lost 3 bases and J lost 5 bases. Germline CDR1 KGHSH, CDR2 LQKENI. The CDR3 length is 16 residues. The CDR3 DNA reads TGTGCCAGCTCACCCCGACTAGCGGGAGAGGACAATGAGCAGTTCTTC. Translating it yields CASSPRLAGEDNEQFF. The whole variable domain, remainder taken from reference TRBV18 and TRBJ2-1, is NAGVMQNPRHLVRRRGQEARLRCSPMKGHSHVYWYRQLPEEGLKFMVYLQKENIIDESGMPKERFSAEFPKEGPSILRIQQVVRGDSAAYFCASSPRLAGEDNEQFFGPGTRLTVL.

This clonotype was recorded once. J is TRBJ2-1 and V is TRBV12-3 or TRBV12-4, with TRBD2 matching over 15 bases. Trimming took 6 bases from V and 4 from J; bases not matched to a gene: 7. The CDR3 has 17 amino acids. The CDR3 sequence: CASSLGLAGGGYNEQFF. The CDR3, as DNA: TGTGCCAGCAGCTTGGGACTAGCGGGAGGAGGATACAATGAGCAGTTCTTC.

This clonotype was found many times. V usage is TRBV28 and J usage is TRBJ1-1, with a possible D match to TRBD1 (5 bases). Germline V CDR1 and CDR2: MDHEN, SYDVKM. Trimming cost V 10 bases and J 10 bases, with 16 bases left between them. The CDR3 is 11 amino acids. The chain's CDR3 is CATAGPIGAFF. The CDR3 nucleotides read TGTGCCACCGCGGGACCGATTGGAGCTTTCTTT. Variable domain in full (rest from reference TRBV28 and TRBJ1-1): DVKVTQSSRYLVKRTGEKVFLECVQDMDHENMFWYRQDPGLGLRLIYFSYDVKMKEKGDIPEGYSVSREKKERFSLILESASTNQTSMYLCATAGPIGAFFGQGTRLTVV.

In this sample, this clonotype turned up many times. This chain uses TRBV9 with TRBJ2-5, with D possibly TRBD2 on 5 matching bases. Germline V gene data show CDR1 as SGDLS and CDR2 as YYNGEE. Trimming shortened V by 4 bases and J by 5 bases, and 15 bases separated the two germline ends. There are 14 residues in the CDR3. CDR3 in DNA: TGTGCCAGCAGCCCCCGGGTATGGGAGGAGACCCAGTACTTC. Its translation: CASSPRVWEETQYF.

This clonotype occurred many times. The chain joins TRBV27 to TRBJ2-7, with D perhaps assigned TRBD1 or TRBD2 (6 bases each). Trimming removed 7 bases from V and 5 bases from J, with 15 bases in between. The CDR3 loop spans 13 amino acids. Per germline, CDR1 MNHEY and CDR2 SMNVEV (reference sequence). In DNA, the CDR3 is TGTGCCAGCACGGGGGCAGACAGCAACGAGCAGTACTTC. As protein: CASTGADSNEQYF.

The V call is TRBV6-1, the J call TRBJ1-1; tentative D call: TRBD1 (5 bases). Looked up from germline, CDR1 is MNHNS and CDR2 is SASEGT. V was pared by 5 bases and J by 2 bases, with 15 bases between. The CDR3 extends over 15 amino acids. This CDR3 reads CASSKTGTANTEAFF. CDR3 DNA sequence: TGTGCCAGCAGTAAAACCGGGACGGCAAACACTGAAGCTTTCTTT.

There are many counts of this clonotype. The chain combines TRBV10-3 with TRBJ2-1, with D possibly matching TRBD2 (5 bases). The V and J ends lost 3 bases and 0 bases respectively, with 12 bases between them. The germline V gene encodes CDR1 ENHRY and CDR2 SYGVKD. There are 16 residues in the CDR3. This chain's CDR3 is CAISDRRRSSYNEQFF. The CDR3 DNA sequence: TGTGCCATCAGTGACCGGAGGAGAAGCTCCTACAATGAGCAGTTCTTC.

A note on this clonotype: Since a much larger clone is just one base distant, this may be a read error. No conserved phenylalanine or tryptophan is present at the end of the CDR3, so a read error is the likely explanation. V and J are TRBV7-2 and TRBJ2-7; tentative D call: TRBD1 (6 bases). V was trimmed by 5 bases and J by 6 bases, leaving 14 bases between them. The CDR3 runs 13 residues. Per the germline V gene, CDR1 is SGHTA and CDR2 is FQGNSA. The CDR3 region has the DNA TGTGCCAGCAGCCCGCTACAGGGCGGCGAGCAGTACCTC. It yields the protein CASSPLQGGEQYL.

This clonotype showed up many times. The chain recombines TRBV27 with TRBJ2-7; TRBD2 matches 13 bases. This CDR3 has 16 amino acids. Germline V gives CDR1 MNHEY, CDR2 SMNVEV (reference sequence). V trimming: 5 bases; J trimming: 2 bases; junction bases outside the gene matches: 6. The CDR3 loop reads CASSKMGLAGTYEQYF. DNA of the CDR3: TGTGCCAGCAGTAAGATGGGACTAGCGGGAACCTACGAGCAGTACTTC.

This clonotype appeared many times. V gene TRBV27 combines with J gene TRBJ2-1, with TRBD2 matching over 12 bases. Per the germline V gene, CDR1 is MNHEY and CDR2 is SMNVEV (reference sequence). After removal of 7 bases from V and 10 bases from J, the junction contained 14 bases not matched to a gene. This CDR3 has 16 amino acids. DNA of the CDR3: TGTGCCAGCACCTCCAGACTAGCGGGAGTTCCTTCGGAGCAGTTCTTC. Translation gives CASTSRLAGVPSEQFF.

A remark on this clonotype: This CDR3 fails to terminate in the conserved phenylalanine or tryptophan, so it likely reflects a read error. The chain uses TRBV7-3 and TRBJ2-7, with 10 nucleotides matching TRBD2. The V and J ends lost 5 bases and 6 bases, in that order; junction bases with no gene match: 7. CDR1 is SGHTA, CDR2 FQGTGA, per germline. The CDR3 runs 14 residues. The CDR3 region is CASSGVAGGGEQYL. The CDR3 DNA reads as TGTGCCAGCAGCGGGGTAGCGGGAGGCGGCGAGCAGTACCTC.

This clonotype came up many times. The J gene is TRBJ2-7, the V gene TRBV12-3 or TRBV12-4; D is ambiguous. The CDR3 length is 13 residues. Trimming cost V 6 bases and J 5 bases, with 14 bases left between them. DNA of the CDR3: TGTGCCAGCAGAAAAAGACTGGGTCACGAGCAGTACTTC. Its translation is CASRKRLGHEQYF.

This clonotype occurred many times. The CDR3 sequence: CASSYSSLETQYF. The CDR3 DNA follows: TGTGCCAGCAGTTACTCTTCACTGGAGACCCAGTACTTC. This chain joins TRBV6-9 and TRBJ2-5; D ambiguous. CDR3 length: 13 amino acids. V lost 3 bases and J lost 5, with 10 bases in between. Germline lookup yields CDR1 MNHGY and CDR2 SVAAGI.

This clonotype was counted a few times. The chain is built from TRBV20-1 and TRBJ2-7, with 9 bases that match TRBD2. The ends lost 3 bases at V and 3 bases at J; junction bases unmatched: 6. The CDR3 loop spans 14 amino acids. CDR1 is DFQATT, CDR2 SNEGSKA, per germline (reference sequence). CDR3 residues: CSASEGTSLYEQYF. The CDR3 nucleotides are TGCAGTGCTAGCGAGGGGACTAGCCTCTACGAGCAGTACTTC.